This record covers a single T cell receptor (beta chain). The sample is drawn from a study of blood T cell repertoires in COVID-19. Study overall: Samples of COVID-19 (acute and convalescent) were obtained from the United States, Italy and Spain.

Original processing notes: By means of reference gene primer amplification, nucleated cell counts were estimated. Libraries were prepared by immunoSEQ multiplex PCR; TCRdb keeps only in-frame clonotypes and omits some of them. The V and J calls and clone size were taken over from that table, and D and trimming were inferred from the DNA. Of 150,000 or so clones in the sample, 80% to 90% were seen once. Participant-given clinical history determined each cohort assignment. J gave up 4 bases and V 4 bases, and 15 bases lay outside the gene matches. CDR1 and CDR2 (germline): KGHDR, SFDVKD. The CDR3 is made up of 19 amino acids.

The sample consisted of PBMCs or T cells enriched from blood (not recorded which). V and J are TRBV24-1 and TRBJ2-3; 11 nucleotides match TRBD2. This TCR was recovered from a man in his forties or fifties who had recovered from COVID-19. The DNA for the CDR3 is TGTGCCACCAGTGACCCCGGAACTAGCGGGGGCCGAAACCCAGATACGCAGTATTTT. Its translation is CATSDPGTSGGRNPDTQYF.